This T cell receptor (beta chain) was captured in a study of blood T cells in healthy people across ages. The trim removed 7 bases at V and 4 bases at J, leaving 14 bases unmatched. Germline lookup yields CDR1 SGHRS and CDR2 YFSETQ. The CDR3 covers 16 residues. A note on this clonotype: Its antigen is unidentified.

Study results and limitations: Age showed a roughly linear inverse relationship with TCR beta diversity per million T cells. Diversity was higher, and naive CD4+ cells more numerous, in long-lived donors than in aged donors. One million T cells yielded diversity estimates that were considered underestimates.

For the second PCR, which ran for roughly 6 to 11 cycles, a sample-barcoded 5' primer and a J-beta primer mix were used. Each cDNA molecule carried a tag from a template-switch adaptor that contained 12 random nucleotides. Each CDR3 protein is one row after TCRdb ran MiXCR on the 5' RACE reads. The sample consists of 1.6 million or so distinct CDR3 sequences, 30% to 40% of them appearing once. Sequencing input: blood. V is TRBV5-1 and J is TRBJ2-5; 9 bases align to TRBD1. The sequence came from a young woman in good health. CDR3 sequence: CASFDLLGTGLETQYF. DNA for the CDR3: TGCGCCAGCTTCGACCTCCTTGGGACAGGGTTAGAGACCCAGTACTTC.